The clone carrying this T cell receptor beta chain was observed many times. Its antigen is still unknown. HTBI primers from iRepertoire and Arm-PCR of CDR3 regions yielded the TCR beta libraries. TCRdb called the multiplex PCR reads again in MiXCR, with one record for every CDR3 protein. The sample includes approximately 250,000 distinct CDR3 sequences, approximately 20% seen only once; the top ten take roughly a fifth. This entry comes from a study of regulatory T cells in long-lasting Graves disease. Regarding the study as a whole: TCR diversity in persistent Graves' patients was below that of newly diagnosed ones. Repertoires from persistent disease leaned toward TRBV28, TRBJ1-2 and TRBJ2-5.

The sample's time point: newly diagnosed GD, antithyroid drugs for less than 3 months. The TCR library was made from RNA that had been extracted from PBMCs in TRIzol. It was an endocrinology department in Xi'an, China, that provided the patients. The CDR3 runs to 12 residues. V trimming: 3 bases; J trimming: 8 bases; junction bases outside the gene matches: 1. This TCR was recovered from a female donor with Graves disease. The chain links TRBV12-3 or TRBV12-4 to TRBJ2-1, with TRBD2 identical over 7 bases. The starting material was peripheral blood mononuclear cells (PBMCs), obtained at new diagnosis, from a patient treated with antithyroid drugs. The CDR3 nucleotides are TGTGCCAGCAGTTTTGGGGGGGATGAGCAGTTCTTC. Translating gives CASSFGGDEQFF.